This TCR beta chain was identified in a study of OX40 agonist ivuxolimab in advanced cancers. Germline CDR1 reads SGHAT; CDR2 reads FQNNGV. V shed 0 bases and J shed 0 bases, with 19 bases lying between them. This CDR3 region has 19 residues. Autoimmune disease history or systemic immunosuppression led to patients being barred. TCRdb's table, derived via immunoSEQ multiplex PCR, lists solely in-frame clones and lacks some. In the table there are around 86,000 clones, 89% of which are singletons. The TCR sequence derives from an adult with an advanced solid tumor such as melanoma, head and neck, liver or kidney cancer. The chain employs TRBV11-2 and TRBJ2-3; D remains unclear. The sample here was CD4+ or CD8+ T cells sorted from blood, taken in a trial of the OX40 agonist ivuxolimab. CDR3 DNA sequence: TGTGCCAGCAGCTTAGACCCCCGGTCACGGGTGCCTAGCACAGATACGCAGTATTTT. As protein: CASSLDPRSRVPSTDTQYF.